The text below deals with one T cell receptor (beta chain). Its specificity is unknown. Germline CDR1 reads SGHKS; CDR2 reads YYEKEE (reference sequence). This CDR3 is 16 amino acids long. J gave up 2 bases and V 0 bases, and 4 bases lay outside the gene matches. Only in-frame clones appear in the TCRdb table, and some are missing; sequencing was by immunoSEQ multiplex PCR. The repertoire includes some 410,000 clones, about nine tenths of them detected once, and more than 1.5% sits in the top ten. The data are from a study of Ad26.COV2.S vaccination and SARS-CoV-2 variants. Study-wide background: Recipients of Ad26.COV2.S got it intramuscularly, once or twice 56 days apart. Broader study findings: Vaccinees showed greater spike-specific TCR breadth than placebo recipients.

Sample treatment: around 19 received Ad26.COV2.S at low or high dose, single or two shots; roughly five received placebo; per-sample allocation not given. Specimen acquisition occurred on day 63 following the initial vaccine or placebo injection. In Boston, the donor was an adult between 18-55 years of age. Built on an Ad26 vector, the vaccine expressed Wuhan-strain SARS-CoV-2 spike. The genes are TRBV5-5 and TRBJ1-5; 8 bases are shared with TRBD1. The TCR was taken from a person between 18 and 59 years old who received the Ad26.COV2.S COVID-19 vaccine or a placebo. Specimen: peripheral blood, collected in a trial of Ad26.COV2.S vaccine versus placebo. The CDR3 sequence is CASSLGQGLGNQPQHF. Here the CDR3 DNA reads TGTGCCAGCAGCTTGGGACAGGGGTTAGGCAATCAGCCCCAGCATTTT.